Here is one TCR beta chain with its context. This clone was detected only once. The antigen this receptor binds is unknown. No per-base quality is available; no much larger clone lies one base away. The data derive from a study of blood T cell repertoires in COVID-19 (dated by TCRdb to 2019 to 2021). About the full investigation: Collaborator samples came from the United States, Italy and Spain and covered acute and convalescent phases of COVID-19. Samples came from the ongoing ImmuneRACE study (first 160 participants) plus 1,254 subjects from 6 global collaborators. Deeply sampled blood TCRbeta repertoires from subjects exposed to, actively infected with, or recovered from COVID-19 were included in the dataset. The repertoires were released in a freely available public database intended as a resource for research on the immune response to SARS-CoV-2. Where HLA class I and class II types were available, the types were taken from metadata supplied by the sample provider, not from assay-based typing. A de-identified subject ID, COVID-19 status, age in years and sex were almost always included in the sample metadata. The material from the prospective study consisted of cDNA or gDNA derived from T cells, B-cell-depleted T cells, or PBMCs.

The immunoSEQ Assay, a bias-controlled multiplex PCR, was used to amplify TCRbeta CDR3 regions from genomic DNA. Regarding the original processing steps: Within the assay, amplification of reference gene primers was used to estimate how many nucleated cells each sample contained. To quantify the absolute abundance of each unique TCRbeta CDR3 rearrangement, sequence reads were collapsed and filtered. For each sample, productive Simpson clonality was calculated as the square root of Simpson's diversity index across productive rearrangements. This immuneACCESS table, as held by TCRdb, lists in-frame sequences with V and J called but not all clones. Of the missing ones, under half trace to an unresolved V gene in checked studies; the others have no known cause. For V, J and clone size, that table is used; D and trimming come from the DNA. The sample has approximately 120,000 clones on record, 85% to 90% of them singletons. The ten largest account for less than 1.5% of the sample.

Measured from the cysteine to the phenylalanine, the CDR3 is 15 residues long. The entry retains the CDR3 DNA only, 45 bases that are in frame from base 1. CDR1 and CDR2, per the germline V gene, are SGHRS and YFSETQ. Here V drops 7 bases and J drops 2 bases, and the junction holds 8 bases not matched to any gene. Whole blood was collected in K2EDTA tubes by collaborating institutions according to the institutions' own protocols. Collaborator samples were shipped for TCRbeta analysis as frozen whole blood, isolated PBMCs, or DNA extracted from either sample type. Here is what the overall study found, with its caveats: The quantity of clinical and demographic metadata differed by source and by participant and was supplied without curation.

Specimen: peripheral blood. The receptor's source is a human donor in a cohort sampled during active COVID-19. The rearrangement combines TRBV5-1 with TRBJ2-2; 7 central nucleotides agree with TRBD1. The DNA is TGCGCCAGCGGATTGAGGGGGCACAACACCGGGGAGCTGTTTTTT. This yields the protein CASGLRGHNTGELFF. Full variable domain (CDR3 extended with the reference TRBV5-1 and TRBJ2-2 proteins): KAGVTQTPRYLIKTRGQQVTLSCSPISGHRSVSWYQQTPGQGLQFLFEYFSETQRNKGNFPGRFSGRQFSNSRSEMNVSTLELGDSALYLCASGLRGHNTGELFFGEGSRLTVL.